This T cell receptor beta chain is drawn from a study of blood T cell repertoires in COVID-19. Germline lookup yields CDR1 PRHDT and CDR2 FYEKMQ (reference sequence). V shed 5 bases, J shed 0 bases, and the junction held 11 bases outside the gene matches. This CDR3 comprises 17 residues. Using immunoSEQ multiplex PCR, the repertoire was profiled, and TCRdb retains in-frame clones only, with some absent. The table includes 140,000 or so clones, 79% detected once. Sequencing was performed on peripheral blood. The genes are TRBV13 and TRBJ2-7; 9 nucleotides agree with TRBD1. The TCR sequence derives from a man in his forties or fifties with active or convalescent COVID-19. CDR3 sequence: CASSPLGRQGDSYEQYF. The CDR3 bases are TGTGCCAGCAGCCCATTAGGCCGACAGGGGGACTCCTACGAGCAGTACTTC.